One sample yielded the 13 T cell receptor beta chains listed below, sequenced in a study of blood T cell repertoires in COVID-19. Profiling relied on immunoSEQ multiplex PCR, and the TCRdb table lists in-frame clones only, not all of them. The sample gives about 100,000 clones, 80% of which show up once; 9.5% to 13% is in the top ten. Sequenced: peripheral blood. These receptors all stem from a woman in her sixties or seventies with acute or convalescent COVID-19.

The rearrangement joins TRBV5-1 to TRBJ2-1; the match to TRBD2 covers 12 bases. Germline assignment: CDR1 SGHRS and CDR2 YFSETQ. The CDR3 covers 18 residues. The junction had 13 bases not matched to a gene; V was cut back by 4 bases and J by 5 bases. CDR3 in DNA: TGCGCCAGCAGCCTGGATGCGTCTAGCGGGGGGGTGAACAATGAGCAGTTCTTC. Translation gives CASSLDASSGGVNNEQFF.

The chain links TRBV15 to TRBJ1-4; no firm D call. Between the trimmed V and J ends, which lost 0 bases and 8 bases, there was a span of 16 bases. The germline CDR1 and CDR2 sequences are LNHNV and YYDKDF (reference sequence). The CDR3 has 16 residues. CDR3 in amino acids: CATSRDTGGSGEKLFF. The CDR3 nucleotides are TGTGCCACCAGCAGAGATACCGGAGGGTCGGGCGAAAAACTGTTTTTT.

The chain has TRBV27 and TRBJ1-1, with a tentative D call TRBD1 (6 bases). V lost 9 bases and J 1 base, leaving 15 bases between the germline ends. The CDR3 runs to 14 residues. Germline assignment: CDR1 MNHEY and CDR2 SMNVEV (reference sequence). Here the CDR3 DNA reads TGTGCCAGTACCCGTTGGGGACAGAACACTGAAGCTTTCTTT. It is translated as CASTRWGQNTEAFF.

The rearrangement links TRBV6-5 to TRBJ1-2; TRBD1 is a possible D gene (5 bases). Germline CDR1 MNHEY, CDR2 SVGAGI. The CDR3 covers 13 residues. The V end lost 6 bases, the J end lost 2 bases, and 10 bases lay between the germline ends. CDR3 sequence (DNA): TGTGCCAGCAGAATTGGGGGGAACTATGGCTACACCTTC. Protein product: CASRIGGNYGYTF.

The rearrangement links TRBV7-9 to TRBJ1-2, with TRBD1 as a possible D gene (5 bases). This CDR3 has 13 amino acids. The germline V gene encodes CDR1 SEHNR and CDR2 FQNEAQ (reference sequence). V was shortened by 2 bases and J by 4 bases, with 8 bases between the two germline ends. CDR3 sequence: CASSLSRGYGYTF. The CDR3 DNA reads TGTGCCAGCAGCTTATCAAGGGGCTATGGCTACACCTTC.

There are a few counts of this clone. J is TRBJ1-5 and V is TRBV3-1 (or the pseudogene TRBV3-2); D is possibly TRBD1 (5 bases). This CDR3 has 16 residues. Germline V CDR1 and CDR2: LGHDT, YNNKEL (reference sequence). Trimming stripped 0 bases from V and 0 bases from J, with 9 bases between. The CDR3 sequence is CASSQDRGISNQPQHF. The DNA of the CDR3 is TGTGCCAGCAGCCAAGATAGGGGTATTAGCAATCAGCCCCAGCATTTT.

The chain recombines TRBV5-1 with TRBJ1-2; 9 bases agree with TRBD1. V lost 4 bases to trimming and J lost 7 bases; unmatched junction nucleotides: 11. The germline gives CDR1 SGHRS, CDR2 YFSETQ. The CDR3 has 15 amino acids. The CDR3 bases are TGCGCCAGCAGCGTAGACAGGGGGGCCTCTGGTGGCTACACCTTC. Translated, it gives CASSVDRGASGGYTF.

J is TRBJ1-1 and V is TRBV7-2; no definite D call. The CDR3 consists of 13 residues. Between the trimmed V and J ends, which lost 2 bases and 9 bases, there was a span of 13 bases. CDR1 is SGHTA, CDR2 FQGNSA, per germline. The chain's CDR3 is CASSLNREPQAFF. The CDR3 DNA reads as TGTGCCAGCAGCTTAAACCGGGAACCCCAAGCTTTCTTT.

The J gene is TRBJ2-3, the V gene TRBV10-3; 7 positions agree with TRBD1. The trim removed 3 bases at V and 2 bases at J, leaving 8 bases unmatched. In germline, CDR1 is ENHRY, CDR2 SYGVKD. The CDR3 covers 16 residues. This chain's CDR3 is CAISDLPGQITDTQYF. As DNA, the CDR3 is TGTGCCATCAGTGACCTACCGGGACAGATCACAGATACGCAGTATTTT.

This clone has a handful of counts. The chain recombines TRBV24-1 with TRBJ2-5; 13 positions agree with TRBD2. Germline V gene lookup returns CDR1 KGHDR and CDR2 SFDVKD. V lost 4 bases to trimming and J lost 2 bases; unmatched junction nucleotides: 3. The CDR3 covers 16 residues. CDR3 nucleotide sequence: TGTGCCACCAGTGACCTACTAGCGGGGGGGCAAGAGACCCAGTACTTC. This sequence encodes CATSDLLAGGQETQYF.

This rearrangement joins TRBV6-5 to TRBJ1-3; the D is unclear. Looked up from germline, CDR1 is MNHEY and CDR2 is SVGAGI. V was trimmed by 8 bases and J by 0 bases, leaving 11 bases between them. The CDR3 consists of 14 residues. This CDR3 is CASGEGFSGNTIYF. DNA for the CDR3: TGTGCCAGCGGCGAGGGTTTCTCTGGAAACACCATATATTTT.

V gene TRBV7-2 combines with J gene TRBJ2-3, with D perhaps TRBD1 (5 bases). V was shortened by 5 bases and J by 5 bases, with 8 bases between the two germline ends. Germline V gene sequence: CDR1 SGHTA, CDR2 FQGNSA. There are 12 residues in the CDR3. The DNA for the CDR3 is TGTGCCAGCAGCCTCACAGGAGATACGCAGTATTTT. Encoded protein: CASSLTGDTQYF. Based on the CDR3 plus reference TRBV7-2 and TRBJ2-3, the full variable domain is GAGVSQSPSNKVTEKGKDVELRCDPISGHTALYWYRQSLGQGLEFLIYFQGNSAPDKSGLPSDRFSAERTGGSVSTLTIQRTQQEDSAVYLCASSLTGDTQYFGPGTRLTVL.

The chain joins TRBV5-1 to TRBJ2-1; 8 bases are a match to TRBD2. The CDR3 is made up of 15 amino acids. Trimming at V came to 0 bases and at J to 4 bases, leaving 3 bases not matched to a gene. Germline values: CDR1 SGHRS, CDR2 YFSETQ. CDR3 sequence reads: CASSLGSGGYNEQFF. CDR3 nucleotides: TGCGCCAGCAGCTTGGGAAGCGGGGGATACAATGAGCAGTTCTTC.